The 17 T cell receptor beta chains below were found in one sample sequenced in a study of shared clonotypes between healthy human individuals. Positive CCR7 selection of CD45RO-negative cells yielded the naive CD8 cells, and terminally differentiated effector memory CD45RA+ cells were excluded. Profiling relied on immunoSEQ multiplex PCR, and the TCRdb table lists in-frame clones only, not all of them. The table shows nearly 2 million clones, with roughly 95% occurring only once. The sample consisted of naive CD8+ T cells sorted from blood. These receptors came from a man aged 18 to 30 in good health.

This clone was observed a few times. The CDR3 nucleotides are TGTGCCAGCAGCCAATCCGGTACAGGCGGCACTGAAGCTTTCTTT. Translating it yields CASSQSGTGGTEAFF. V gene TRBV16 combines with J gene TRBJ1-1, with a tentative D call TRBD1 (5 bases). CDR3 length equals 15 residues. Per germline, CDR1 KGHSY and CDR2 FQNENV. V gave up 0 bases and J gave up 4 bases, with 12 bases separating them.

This clone was found once. The chain links TRBV7-9 to TRBJ2-3; weak D call: TRBD1 (5 bases). This CDR3 region has 14 residues. Trimming stripped 4 bases from V and 1 base from J, with 9 bases between. Germline loops: CDR1 SEHNR, CDR2 FQNEAQ (reference sequence). CDR3 sequence reads: CASSSLTGTDTQYF. CDR3 in DNA: TGTGCCAGCAGCTCCCTGACAGGCACAGATACGCAGTATTTT.

This clone was found once. This chain joins TRBV15 and TRBJ2-5, with 8 bases that match TRBD1. This CDR3 has 14 residues. Germline trimming cut 4 bases from V and 7 bases from J; bases unmatched to any gene: 8. Germline assignment: CDR1 LNHNV and CDR2 YYDKDF (reference sequence). CDR3 nucleotides: TGTGCCACCAGCACGGACAGGGTAGACGGGACCCAGTACTTC. This sequence encodes CATSTDRVDGTQYF.

The chain has TRBV7-2 and TRBJ2-3, with TRBD2 matching over 8 bases. CDR3 size: 16 residues. CDR1 and CDR2 from the germline V gene are SGHTA and FQGNSA. With 5 bases clipped from V and 3 bases from J, the junction kept 10 bases outside the gene matches. The CDR3 DNA reads as TGTGCCAGCAGCCCCGAGCGGGAGCGAGGAACAGATACGCAGTATTTT. This encodes CASSPERERGTDTQYF.

The CDR3 coding sequence is TGTGCCAGCAGCCCAGCAGCGGACAGGGGTGTAGTTGAGCAGTTCTTC. Protein sequence: CASSPAADRGVVEQFF. The genes are TRBV11-1 and TRBJ2-1; 9 bases agree with TRBD1. The CDR3 sequence is 16 residues long. V shed 5 bases and J 9 bases; nucleotides not matched to a gene: 14. The germline V gene has CDR1 SGHAT and CDR2 FQDESV (reference sequence).

The chain is built from TRBV4-3 and TRBJ2-3, with D uncertain. The germline CDR1 and CDR2 sequences are LGHNA and YSLEER. Trimming removed 0 bases at V and 3 bases at J, with 13 bases between. This CDR3 has 16 amino acids. CDR3 coding DNA: TGCGCCAGCAGCCAAGATTGGGGTCGGGCGACAGATACGCAGTATTTT. It yields the protein CASSQDWGRATDTQYF.

The V call is TRBV5-1, the J call TRBJ2-6; TRBD2 might be the D (5 bases). V was pared by 0 bases and J by 4 bases, with 14 bases between. The CDR3 is made up of 17 amino acids. CDR1 and CDR2 from the germline V gene are SGHRS and YFSETQ. The CDR3 DNA reads as TGCGCCAGCAGCTTGGAAGAATGGGGAGTCGGGGCCAACGTCCTGACTTTC. Its translation: CASSLEEWGVGANVLTF.

The chain links TRBV7-9 to TRBJ2-5, with 7 bases identical to TRBD1. Germline V gene sequence: CDR1 SEHNR, CDR2 FQNEAQ (reference sequence). The CDR3 consists of 13 residues. V trimming: 5 bases; J trimming: 5 bases; junction bases outside the gene matches: 5. This chain's CDR3 is CASSPMTGETQYF. The DNA of the CDR3 is TGTGCCAGCAGCCCCATGACAGGGGAGACCCAGTACTTC.

Details on this clone: Within the sample, other DNA sequences also encode this same CDR3. This chain connects TRBV9 to TRBJ2-1; the D gene is possibly TRBD2 (5 bases). Germline V lookup: CDR1 SGDLS, CDR2 YYNGEE. Deletions cut 0 bases from V and 0 bases from J, with 13 bases between. The CDR3 covers 17 residues. As DNA, the CDR3 is TGTGCCAGCAGCGTAGAGGGCGGGCCAAGCTCCTACAATGAGCAGTTCTTC. This codes for CASSVEGGPSSYNEQFF. Full variable domain (missing parts from reference TRBV9 and TRBJ2-1): DSGVTQTPKHLITATGQRVTLRCSPRSGDLSVYWYQQSLDQGLQFLIQYYNGEERAKGNILERFSAQQFPDLHSELNLSSLELGDSALYFCASSVEGGPSSYNEQFFGPGTRLTVL.

The chain uses TRBV4-3 and TRBJ1-2; D not certain. Trimming cost V 4 bases and J 4 bases, with 13 bases left between them. CDR1 and CDR2 from the germline V gene are LGHNA and YSLEER. CDR3 size: 14 residues. CDR3 amino acids: CASSPSEGIYGYTF. The CDR3, as DNA: TGCGCCAGCAGCCCCAGTGAGGGTATCTATGGCTACACCTTC.

A word on this clone: The sample holds other DNA sequences that translate to the same CDR3. CDR3: CASSWTLTDTQYF. The CDR3 DNA is TGTGCCAGCAGCTGGACATTAACAGATACGCAGTATTTT. J is TRBJ2-3 and V is TRBV11-3; possible D gene TRBD1, 5 bases. CDR1 and CDR2 from the germline V gene are SGHNT and YENEEA. The V gene lost 4 bases and the J gene lost 3 bases, with 8 bases spanning the gap. This CDR3 contains 13 residues.

The rearrangement joins TRBV2 to TRBJ1-1; D remains unclear. The CDR3 length is 15 residues. CDR1 and CDR2 from the germline V gene are SNHLY and FYNNEI. V was cut by 7 bases and J by 2 bases, with 17 bases left in between. CDR3 DNA sequence: TGTGCCAGCACCCTCTACAGTAAGCTCAACACTGAAGCTTTCTTT. It translates to CASTLYSKLNTEAFF.

This clone is a singleton in its sample. CDR3 in amino acids: CASKVTGEWVYGYTF. The CDR3, as DNA: TGTGCCAGCAAAGTTACTGGGGAATGGGTCTATGGCTACACCTTC. The rearrangement uses TRBV6-5 and TRBJ1-2; no clear D. The CDR3 sequence is 15 residues long. Germline V gives CDR1 MNHEY, CDR2 SVGAGI. V was cut by 7 bases and J by 4 bases, with 19 bases left in between.

The chain links TRBV6-1 to TRBJ1-2; 8 nucleotides line up with TRBD1. V shed 3 bases, J shed 4 bases, and the junction held 4 bases outside the gene matches. Germline CDR1 reads MNHNS; CDR2 reads SASEGT. The CDR3 runs to 14 residues. CDR3 amino acids: CASSDDRGLYGYTF. The CDR3 nucleotides are TGTGCCAGCAGTGATGACAGGGGCCTCTATGGCTACACCTTC.

The chain links TRBV6-5 to TRBJ1-2; D might be TRBD1 (6 bases). CDR3 length: 14 amino acids. Germline-derived CDR1 and CDR2 are MNHEY and SVGAGI. Trimming removed 0 bases from V and 5 bases from J, with 10 bases in between. CDR3 in amino acids: CASSYSAQGYGYTF. The CDR3 DNA sequence: TGTGCCAGCAGTTACTCGGCACAGGGTTATGGCTACACCTTC.

The chain has TRBV28 and TRBJ2-7; TRBD2 might be the D (6 bases). V lost 3 bases and J 3 bases, leaving 9 bases between the germline ends. CDR1 is MDHEN and CDR2 is SYDVKM in the germline V gene. The CDR3 is made up of 13 amino acids. This CDR3 is CASSLEGFYEQYF. CDR3 nucleotide sequence: TGTGCCAGCAGTTTGGAGGGGTTCTACGAGCAGTACTTC. The variable domain in full, completed from reference TRBV28 and TRBJ2-7, reads DVKVTQSSRYLVKRTGEKVFLECVQDMDHENMFWYRQDPGLGLRLIYFSYDVKMKEKGDIPEGYSVSREKKERFSLILESASTNQTSMYLCASSLEGFYEQYFGPGTRLTVT.

The V call is TRBV6-1, the J call TRBJ1-2; unclear D gene. The CDR3 consists of 17 residues. V gave up 2 bases and J gave up 6 bases, with 22 bases separating them. Germline V CDR1 and CDR2: MNHNS, SASEGT. In nucleotides, the CDR3 is TGTGCCAGCAGTGAACCCGCACTTAGGATTGATTGGGATGGCTACACCTTC. It yields the protein CASSEPALRIDWDGYTF.